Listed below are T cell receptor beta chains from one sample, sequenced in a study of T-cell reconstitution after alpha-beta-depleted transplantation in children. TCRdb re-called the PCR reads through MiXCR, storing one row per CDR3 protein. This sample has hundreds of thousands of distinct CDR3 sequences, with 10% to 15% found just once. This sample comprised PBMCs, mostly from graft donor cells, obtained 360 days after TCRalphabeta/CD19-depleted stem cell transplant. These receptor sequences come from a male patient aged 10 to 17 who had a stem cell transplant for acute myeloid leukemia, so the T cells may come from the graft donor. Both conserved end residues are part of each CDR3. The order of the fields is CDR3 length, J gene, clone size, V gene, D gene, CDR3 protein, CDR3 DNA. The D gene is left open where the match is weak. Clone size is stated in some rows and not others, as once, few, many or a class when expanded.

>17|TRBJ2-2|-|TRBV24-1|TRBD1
CATSDLTGGLNTGELFF
TGTGCCACCAGTGACCTGACAGGGGGCTTAAACACCGGGGAGCTGTTTTTT
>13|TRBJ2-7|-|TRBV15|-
CATSPHRADEQYF
TGTGCCACCAGCCCCCACAGGGCGGACGAGCAGTACTTC
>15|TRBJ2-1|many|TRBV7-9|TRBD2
CASSHSGRARNEQFF
TGTGCCAGCAGTCATAGCGGGAGGGCCCGGAATGAGCAGTTCTTC
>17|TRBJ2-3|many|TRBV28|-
CASSSPIHLSVTDTQYF
TGTGCCAGCAGTTCGCCTATCCATTTGTCAGTCACAGATACGCAGTATTTT
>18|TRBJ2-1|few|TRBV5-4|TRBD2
CASSLGLGLAGIHNEQFF
TGTGCCAGCAGCTTGGGGCTCGGACTAGCGGGAATCCACAATGAGCAGTTCTTC
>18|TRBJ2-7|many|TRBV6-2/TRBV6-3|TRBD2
CASNKHWSGRDSSYEQYF
TGTGCCAGCAACAAACATTGGAGCGGGAGGGATTCATCCTACGAGCAGTACTTC
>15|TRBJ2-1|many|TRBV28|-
CASSSRASDLNEQFF
TGTGCCAGCAGTTCTCGCGCATCGGATCTCAATGAGCAGTTCTTC
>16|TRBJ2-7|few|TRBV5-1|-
CASSLEVEGNSYEQYF
TGCGCCAGCAGCTTGGAAGTAGAGGGAAACTCCTACGAGCAGTACTTC
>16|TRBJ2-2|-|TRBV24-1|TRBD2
CATSAPGLAPTGELFF
TGTGCCACCAGTGCACCGGGACTAGCGCCCACCGGGGAGCTGTTTTTT
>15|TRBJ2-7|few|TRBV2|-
CASRDGTQGNHEQYF
TGTGCCAGCAGGGACGGGACACAGGGTAACCACGAGCAGTACTTC
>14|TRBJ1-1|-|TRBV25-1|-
CASSENWALTEAFF
TGTGCCAGCAGTGAAAATTGGGCCCTCACTGAAGCTTTCTTT
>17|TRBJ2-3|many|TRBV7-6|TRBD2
CASSARTSGTTTDTQYF
TGTGCCAGCAGCGCTAGGACTAGCGGGACTACCACAGATACGCAGTATTTT
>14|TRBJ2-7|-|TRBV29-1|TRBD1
CSVDGDRGTYEQYF
TGCAGCGTTGATGGGGACAGGGGAACCTACGAGCAGTACTTC
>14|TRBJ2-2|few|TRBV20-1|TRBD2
CSARRLAVTGELFF
TGCAGTGCTAGGCGGCTAGCGGTCACCGGGGAGCTGTTTTTT
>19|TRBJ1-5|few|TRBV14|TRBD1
CASSPIDREVHVGNQPQHF
TGTGCCAGCAGCCCGATTGACAGGGAGGTCCACGTAGGCAATCAGCCCCAGCATTTT
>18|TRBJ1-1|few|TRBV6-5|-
CASSYFPGLGRANTEAFF
TGTGCCAGCAGTTACTTCCCGGGGCTGGGCAGGGCGAACACTGAAGCTTTCTTT
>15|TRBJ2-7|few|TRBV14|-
CASSQVGRISYEQYF
TGTGCCAGCAGCCAAGTGGGCAGGATCTCCTACGAGCAGTACTTC
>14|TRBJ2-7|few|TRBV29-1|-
CSVPDLYYDGEQYF
TGCAGCGTACCGGACCTCTACTACGATGGGGAGCAGTACTTC
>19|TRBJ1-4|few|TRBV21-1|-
CASSNHRTEVPATNEKLFF
TGTGCCAGCAGCAACCATAGGACAGAGGTCCCCGCAACTAATGAAAAACTGTTTTTT
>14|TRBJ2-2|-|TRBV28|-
CATARRGALGELFF
TGTGCCACCGCCCGACGGGGGGCTCTCGGGGAGCTGTTTTTT
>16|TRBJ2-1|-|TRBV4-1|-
CASSQVRTLLYNEQFF
TGCGCCAGCAGCCAAGTTCGGACTCTTCTCTACAATGAGCAGTTCTTC
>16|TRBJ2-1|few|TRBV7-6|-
CASSLEPWGRVNEQFF
TGTGCCAGCAGCTTAGAACCCTGGGGCCGCGTCAATGAGCAGTTCTTC
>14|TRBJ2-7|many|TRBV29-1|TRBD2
CSVGGDYAGYEQYF
TGCAGCGTTGGTGGGGACTACGCGGGTTACGAGCAGTACTTC
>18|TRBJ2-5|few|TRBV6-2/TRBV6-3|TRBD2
CASSYPFGLAGVKETQYF
TGTGCCAGCAGTTACCCATTCGGACTAGCGGGAGTTAAGGAGACCCAGTACTTC
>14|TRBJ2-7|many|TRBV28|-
CASSLRGDLPRQYF
TGTGCCAGCAGTTTAAGAGGTGACCTACCGCGGCAGTACTTC
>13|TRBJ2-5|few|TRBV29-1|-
CSVEGGGKETQYF
TGCAGCGTTGAAGGAGGGGGAAAAGAGACCCAGTACTTC
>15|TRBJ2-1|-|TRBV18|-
CASFPRGPPYNEQFF
TGTGCCAGCTTCCCCCGGGGACCCCCCTACAATGAGCAGTTCTTC
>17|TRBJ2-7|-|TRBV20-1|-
CSARAPGRSHSSYEQYF
TGCAGTGCTAGAGCCCCCGGAAGGAGCCATAGCTCCTACGAGCAGTACTTC
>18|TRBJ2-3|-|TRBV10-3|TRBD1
CAISELESSRGRIDTQYF
TGTGCCATCAGTGAGCTGGAGAGTAGCAGGGGGCGAATAGATACGCAGTATTTT
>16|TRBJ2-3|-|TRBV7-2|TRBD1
CASSPRTGGDTDTQYF
TGTGCCAGCAGCCCCCGGACAGGGGGGGACACAGATACGCAGTATTTT